Below are 17 T cell receptor beta chains sequenced from a single sample in a study of early T cells in non-severe SARS-CoV-2 infection. MiXCR, run by TCRdb on the 5' RACE reads, gives a single entry per CDR3 protein. The repertoire includes 45,000 to 70,000 distinct CDR3 sequences, around 7.7% of them detected once, and 8% to 11% sits in the top ten. The source was whole blood, collected at baseline. The receptors were gathered from an adult who was a healthcare worker with PCR-confirmed SARS-CoV-2 infection or an uninfected control (not recorded which).

In this sample, this clonotype turned up a few times. The chain recombines TRBV18 with TRBJ2-5; TRBD1 aligns across 10 bases. Germline CDR1 reads KGHSH; CDR2 reads LQKENI. Trimming cost V 3 bases and J 5 bases; bases outside gene matches: 9. This CDR3 comprises 16 residues. CDR3 in DNA: TGTGCCAGCTCACCCCGAGACAGGGGGCGAGGGGAGACCCAGTACTTC. It encodes CASSPRDRGRGETQYF.

The chain combines TRBV19 with TRBJ2-5, with TRBD1 matching over 11 bases. V lost 3 bases and J lost 6; bases outside the gene matches: 6. Germline V lookup: CDR1 LNHDA, CDR2 SQIVND (reference sequence). The CDR3 contains 15 residues. CDR3 amino acids: CASSMWTGGAKTQYF. DNA of the CDR3: TGTGCCAGTAGTATGTGGACAGGGGGCGCGAAGACCCAGTACTTC.

This clonotype was picked up a small number of times. This chain uses TRBV12-3 or TRBV12-4 with TRBJ1-4; 9 positions match TRBD1. The length of the CDR3 is 15 residues. V shed 8 bases, J shed 3 bases, and the junction held 7 bases outside the gene matches. The DNA for the CDR3 is TGTGCCAGCCGATTACAGGGGGCCTCTAATGAAAAACTGTTTTTT. Residues: CASRLQGASNEKLFF.

The sample holds a few counts of this clonotype. The chain employs TRBV7-6 and TRBJ2-1; tentative D call: TRBD2 (6 bases). The CDR3 covers 13 residues. From germline, CDR1 is SGHVS and CDR2 FNYEAQ. Trimming cost V 1 base and J 9 bases, with 10 bases left between them. CDR3 nucleotide sequence: TGTGCCAGCAGCTTAGGGACTATGAGTGAGCAGTTCTTC. Its translation is CASSLGTMSEQFF. The full variable domain, rest sourced from reference TRBV7-6 and TRBJ2-1, is GAGVSQSPRYKVTKRGQDVALRCDPISGHVSLYWYRQALGQGPEFLTYFNYEAQQDKSGLPNDRFSAERPEGSISTLTIQRTEQRDSAMYRCASSLGTMSEQFFGPGTRLTVL.

There are many counts of this clonotype. This rearrangement joins TRBV7-9 to TRBJ1-2; possible D gene TRBD1, 5 bases. The CDR3 runs to 17 residues. Germline CDR1 SEHNR, CDR2 FQNEAQ (reference sequence). Trimming took off 5 bases at V and 3 bases at J, with 22 bases between the two ends. DNA for the CDR3: TGTGCCAGCAGCCCAGTCCTCGGCGGGGCCGGGGACTATGGCTACACCTTC. This encodes CASSPVLGGAGDYGYTF.

The chain couples TRBV2 to TRBJ2-1; a possible D gene is TRBD1 (5 bases). CDR1 is SNHLY, CDR2 FYNNEI, per germline. Trimming took 4 bases from V and 5 from J, leaving 21 bases between them. The CDR3 has 17 amino acids. Written as DNA, the CDR3 is TGTGCCAGCAGTGCACGCCTACAGGTGGAATTAAACAATGAGCAGTTCTTC. This sequence encodes CASSARLQVELNNEQFF.

This clonotype came up many times. The chain uses TRBV7-9 and TRBJ2-3, with D uncertain. From germline, CDR1 is SEHNR and CDR2 FQNEAQ (reference sequence). The V gene lost 0 bases and the J gene lost 6 bases, with 13 bases spanning the gap. The CDR3 length is 15 residues. The CDR3 region has the DNA TGTGCCAGCAGCTTAGCGCGCCAGGTTGCGGATACGCAGTATTTT. Protein product: CASSLARQVADTQYF.

Ten or more counts support this clonotype. The chain has TRBV13 and TRBJ1-2; no definite D call. V lost 1 base, J lost 2 bases, and 11 bases lay in between. The germline V gene encodes CDR1 PRHDT and CDR2 FYEKMQ (reference sequence). The CDR3 spans 15 residues. CDR3: CASSLVNRANYGYTF. Here the CDR3 DNA reads TGTGCCAGCAGCTTAGTTAATCGTGCAAACTATGGCTACACCTTC.

The chain combines TRBV21-1 with TRBJ2-4; no check of the table's D call, TRBD2, against the DNA was made. TRBV21-1 is reported as a pseudogene. The CDR3 runs 20 residues. The CDR3 coding sequence is TGTGCCAGCAGCAAAGCGCTTTTGGGACTCCACCTGTTAGCCAAAAACATTCAGTACTTC. This translates into CASSKALLGLHLLAKNIQYF.

This clonotype was counted at least ten times. V and J are TRBV18 and TRBJ1-2, with unresolved D. The CDR3 is 18 residues long. Trimming cost V 3 bases and J 3 bases, with 23 bases left between them. CDR1 is KGHSH, CDR2 LQKENI, per germline. CDR3 sequence (DNA): TGTGCCAGCTCACCTAAAACGACATTCCCATTAGGAGACTATGGCTACACCTTC. Translation: CASSPKTTFPLGDYGYTF.

This clonotype has a handful of counts. The chain's CDR3 is CASSHPTLAAGDTQYF. For the CDR3, the DNA is TGTGCCAGCAGCCACCCCACATTAGCGGCGGGAGATACGCAGTATTTT. The V gene is TRBV7-9, the J gene TRBJ2-3, with D perhaps TRBD2 (6 bases). CDR3 length equals 16 residues. The germline CDR1 and CDR2 sequences are SEHNR and FQNEAQ (reference sequence). The V end lost 5 bases, the J end lost 5 bases, and 20 bases lay between the germline ends.

This clonotype was seen a few times. The rearrangement joins TRBV6-2 or TRBV6-3 to TRBJ2-3; TRBD1 matches 7 bases. V was pared by 7 bases and J by 2 bases, with 12 bases of the junction left unmatched. Germline V lookup: CDR1 MNHEY, CDR2 SVGEGT. The CDR3 loop spans 16 amino acids. CDR3 nucleotide sequence: TGTGCCAGCAAGTTTGCCCGGACAGGACACACAGATACGCAGTATTTT. The encoded protein is CASKFARTGHTDTQYF.

The chain joins TRBV29-1 to TRBJ1-2; tentative D call: TRBD1 (6 bases). V was trimmed by 4 bases and J by 5 bases, leaving 14 bases between them. The CDR3 runs 13 residues. The germline V gene has CDR1 SQVTM and CDR2 ANQGSEA. The CDR3 DNA reads TGCAGCGTTGTAGGGGGGCACGATTATGGCTACACCTTC. Its translation is CSVVGGHDYGYTF.

The chain is built from TRBV28 and TRBJ1-1; no clear D gene. The germline V gene encodes CDR1 MDHEN and CDR2 SYDVKM. Trimming shortened V by 1 base and J by 6 bases, and 6 bases separated the two germline ends. The CDR3 loop spans 12 amino acids. CDR3 sequence (DNA): TGTGCCAGCAGTTTATATCCCGCTGAAGCTTTCTTT. As protein: CASSLYPAEAFF.

This clonotype showed up just a few times. The chain recombines TRBV7-8 with TRBJ2-7; 8 nucleotides line up with TRBD2. Germline V gene lookup returns CDR1 SGHVS and CDR2 FQNEAQ. The CDR3 length is 15 residues. V shed 6 bases and J 0 bases; nucleotides not matched to a gene: 7. CDR3 in DNA: TGTGCCAGCAGTCCCCGGGAGGGACGCTCCTACGAGCAGTACTTC. It yields the protein CASSPREGRSYEQYF.

This clonotype showed up just a few times. The CDR3 protein is CSASWGAKETQYF. The CDR3 bases are TGCAGTGCTAGTTGGGGGGCCAAGGAGACCCAGTACTTC. V is TRBV20-1 and J is TRBJ2-5; D may be TRBD1 or TRBD2 (6 bases each). The length of the CDR3 is 13 residues. The V gene's germline CDR1 is DFQATT and CDR2 SNEGSKA (reference sequence). The germline V and J ends were trimmed by 3 bases and 5 bases, with 13 bases remaining between them.

This clonotype has only a few counts. The chain couples TRBV10-3 to TRBJ2-2; unclear D gene. Germline CDR1 and CDR2: ENHRY and SYGVKD. Trimming stripped 6 bases from V and 3 bases from J, with 2 bases between. The CDR3 contains 11 residues. CDR3 coding DNA: TGTGCCATCAGCCACACCGGGGAGCTGTTTTTT. Translation: CAISHTGELFF.